The 2 T cell receptor beta chains below were found in one sample sequenced in a study of blood T cell repertoires in COVID-19. Here immunoSEQ multiplex PCR was the method, and the copy in TCRdb shows in-frame clones only, minus some. Of some 140,000 clones listed, around 80% are singletons. The specimen was peripheral blood. These receptor sequences come from a man older than 75 with acute or convalescent COVID-19.

By frequency in the sample, this clone is large. The J gene is TRBJ1-4, the V gene TRBV7-2; 9 bases match TRBD1. The CDR3 totals 16 residues. Germline loops: CDR1 SGHTA, CDR2 FQGNSA. With V trimmed by 3 bases and J by 2 bases, 4 bases remained unmatched. CDR3 amino acids: CASSFRGTGTNEKLFF. The CDR3 nucleotides are TGTGCCAGCAGCTTTAGGGGGACAGGGACTAATGAAAAACTGTTTTTT.

The sample holds one count of this clone. This chain joins TRBV28 and TRBJ1-4; tentative D call: TRBD1 (6 bases). The CDR3 consists of 15 residues. V dropped 2 bases and J dropped 5 bases, with 12 bases sitting between them. CDR1 is MDHEN, CDR2 SYDVKM, per germline. CDR3: CASSLQQGFNEKLFF. The CDR3 DNA reads TGTGCCAGCAGTTTACAACAGGGCTTCAATGAAAAACTGTTTTTT.